The 27 T cell receptor beta chains listed next were all sequenced from one sample in a study of cytomegalovirus exposure and HLA in healthy donors. In the PCR, 60 Vbeta and 13 Jbeta primers were used. The data were produced by immunoSEQ multiplex PCR, yet TCRdb's version contains in-frame clones alone and is incomplete. Of some 97,000 clones listed, 79% are singletons. The material sequenced was PBMCs. Receptors originate from a female donor in good health and CMV-seropositive.

This rearrangement joins TRBV2 to TRBJ1-2; unclear D gene. CDR1 SNHLY and CDR2 FYNNEI come from the germline V gene. With 3 bases removed from V and 4 bases from J, the gap between germline ends came to 6 bases. The CDR3 has 12 amino acids. The CDR3 DNA sequence: TGTGCCAGCAGTGATGGGAGCTATGGCTACACCTTC. Translating it yields CASSDGSYGYTF.

The chain carries TRBV6-4 and TRBJ2-6, with D uncertain. Germline loops: CDR1 MRHNA, CDR2 SNTAGT. The V end was cut by 1 base, the J end by 0 bases, with 4 bases between. The CDR3 extends over 15 amino acids. CDR3 in amino acids: CASSDWHSGANVLTF. In DNA form, the CDR3 reads TGTGCCAGCAGTGACTGGCACTCTGGGGCCAACGTCCTGACTTTC.

Comment on this clone: Mismatch with germline at one junction end may stem from a read error. The genes are TRBV19 and TRBJ2-4; 12 nucleotides agree with TRBD1. Germline CDR1 is LNHDA and CDR2 is SQIVND (reference sequence). The CDR3 runs to 15 residues. CDR3 DNA sequence: TGTGCCAGTAGTGGGGACAGGGGGCCCGTAAACAGTCAGTACTTC. It codes for CASSGDRGPVNSQYF.

In this sample, this clone turned up once. The V gene is TRBV7-7, the J gene TRBJ2-2; 7 bases match TRBD1. CDR3 length: 15 residues. Germline V lookup: CDR1 SSHAT, CDR2 FNYEAQ (reference sequence). With 5 bases clipped from V and 1 base from J, the junction kept 4 bases outside the gene matches. The CDR3 coding sequence is TGTGCCAGCAGCGCTAGGACAGGGAACACCGGGGAGCTGTTTTTT. Amino acid sequence: CASSARTGNTGELFF.

The CDR3 DNA reads TGTGCCAGCTCACCTGGGACTAGCGAGACCCAGTACTTC. Residues: CASSPGTSETQYF. The rearrangement uses TRBV18 and TRBJ2-5; 9 bases line up with TRBD2. The length of the CDR3 is 13 residues. Per germline, CDR1 KGHSH and CDR2 LQKENI. The V and J ends lost 3 bases and 5 bases, in that order; junction bases with no gene match: 1.

About this clone: At one end the junction does not follow the germline gene, possibly because of a read error. This chain joins TRBV7-9 and TRBJ2-6; D is undetermined. This CDR3 comprises 13 residues. From germline, CDR1 is SEHNR and CDR2 FQNEAQ (reference sequence). For the CDR3, the DNA is TGTGCCAGCAGCTCCTCCTGGGCCAACGGCCTGACTTTC. As protein: CASSSSWANGLTF.

J is TRBJ2-1 and V is TRBV6-1, with 10 bases fitting TRBD2. There are 16 residues in the CDR3. V lost 2 bases, J lost 4 bases, and 5 bases stayed unmatched. Germline-derived CDR1 and CDR2 are MNHNS and SASEGT. The CDR3 is CASSEIWTSGYNEQFF. As DNA, the CDR3 is TGTGCCAGCAGTGAAATCTGGACTAGCGGATACAATGAGCAGTTCTTC.

The chain couples TRBV18 to TRBJ2-2, with no clear D. CDR1 KGHSH and CDR2 LQKENI come from the germline V gene. V lost 0 bases and J 1 base, leaving 9 bases between the germline ends. CDR3 size: 16 residues. The CDR3 region is CASSPPRRRNTGELFF. DNA for the CDR3: TGTGCCAGCTCACCACCCCGACGGAGGAACACCGGGGAGCTGTTTTTT.

The chain has TRBV27 and TRBJ1-1; maybe TRBD1 (6 bases). The CDR3 contains 15 residues. Trimming took off 5 bases at V and 4 bases at J, with 17 bases between the two ends. Germline V gene data show CDR1 as MNHEY and CDR2 as SMNVEV (reference sequence). Here the CDR3 DNA reads TGTGCCAGCAGTCGTACCGGGACATCGGGCACTGAAGCTTTCTTT. Translating gives CASSRTGTSGTEAFF.

This chain uses TRBV5-1 with TRBJ2-7, with 9 bases fitting TRBD1. This CDR3 is built from 14 residues. J gave up 4 bases and V 6 bases, and 8 bases lay outside the gene matches. Germline V gene sequence: CDR1 SGHRS, CDR2 YFSETQ. For the CDR3, the DNA is TGCGCCAGCACACCCGGGACAGGGATATACGAGCAGTACTTC. Translating gives CASTPGTGIYEQYF.

The chain couples TRBV9 to TRBJ1-2; TRBD1 agrees at 10 bases. The CDR3 is 17 amino acids. The germline V gene has CDR1 SGDLS and CDR2 YYNGEE. After removal of 3 bases from V and 0 bases from J, the junction contained 8 bases not matched to a gene. The CDR3 bases are TGTGCCAGCAGCGCCCAGACAGGGGGCGAGGCTAACTATGGCTACACCTTC. Amino acids: CASSAQTGGEANYGYTF.

The chain uses TRBV11-1 and TRBJ2-5, with no clear D. Looked up from germline, CDR1 is SGHAT and CDR2 is FQDESV (reference sequence). Trimming left V 1 base short and J 2 bases short, with 8 bases between. This CDR3 spans 14 amino acids. The CDR3 sequence is CASSLGVVQETQYF. The CDR3 bases are TGTGCCAGCAGCTTAGGAGTGGTACAAGAGACCCAGTACTTC.

The chain links TRBV7-2 to TRBJ2-3, with 9 positions matching TRBD2. The CDR3 runs 14 residues. In germline, CDR1 is SGHTA, CDR2 FQGNSA. V lost 8 bases, J lost 0 bases, and 3 bases stayed unmatched. CDR3 nucleotide sequence: TGTGCCAGCCTGCGGGGGGGGAGCACAGATACGCAGTATTTT. It encodes CASLRGGSTDTQYF.

This clone was recorded once. The chain has TRBV11-2 and TRBJ1-1; TRBD1 might be the D (6 bases). Germline assignment: CDR1 SGHAT and CDR2 FQNNGV. This CDR3 contains 15 residues. Trimming removed 5 bases from V and 1 base from J, with 14 bases in between. CDR3: CASSPPGTTNTEAFF. CDR3 DNA: TGTGCCAGCAGCCCCCCCGGGACAACGAACACTGAAGCTTTCTTT.

V usage is TRBV10-1 and J usage is TRBJ2-3, with 9 positions matching TRBD2. The V segment lost 3 bases and the J segment 3 bases; nucleotides outside the gene matches: 7. Germline V lookup: CDR1 WNHNN, CDR2 SYGVQD (reference sequence). This CDR3 contains 16 residues. This chain's CDR3 is CASSDSGTSNTDTQYF. The CDR3 nucleotides are TGCGCCAGCAGTGATTCTGGGACTAGCAATACAGATACGCAGTATTTT.

V is TRBV5-1 and J is TRBJ1-3; D is unclear. With 3 bases removed from V and 0 bases from J, the gap between germline ends came to 10 bases. The CDR3 runs to 15 residues. Germline CDR1 is SGHRS and CDR2 is YFSETQ. The CDR3 spells CASSYTGSSGNTIYF. The CDR3 coding sequence is TGCGCCAGCAGCTACACGGGGTCCTCTGGAAACACCATATATTTT.

V and J are TRBV27 and TRBJ2-7, with D unresolved. The CDR3 length is 16 residues. Germline loops: CDR1 MNHEY, CDR2 SMNVEV (reference sequence). V lost 0 bases, J lost 0 bases, and 12 bases lay in between. The CDR3 nucleotides are TGTGCCAGCAGTTTATCGGGCTTACCGAGCTCCTACGAGCAGTACTTC. This gives the protein CASSLSGLPSSYEQYF.

This chain uses TRBV29-1 with TRBJ2-3; 11 bases match TRBD1. The length of the CDR3 is 15 residues. CDR1 is SQVTM and CDR2 is ANQGSEA in the germline V gene. With V trimmed by 5 bases and J by 6 bases, 10 bases remained unmatched. This chain's CDR3 is CSVPPPGTGGDTQYF. The CDR3 bases are TGCAGCGTTCCCCCCCCGGGGACAGGGGGGGATACGCAGTATTTT.

The V and J genes are TRBV15 and TRBJ1-5; D unclear. The germline V gene has CDR1 LNHNV and CDR2 YYDKDF (reference sequence). Trimming left V 0 bases short and J 0 bases short, with 15 bases between. The CDR3 totals 18 residues. In nucleotides, the CDR3 is TGTGCCACCAGCAGAGATTTTCTAGCGGGGAATAGCAATCAGCCCCAGCATTTT. Residues: CATSRDFLAGNSNQPQHF.

The V call is TRBV19, the J call TRBJ2-1; D perhaps matches TRBD1 (5 bases). The CDR3 is made up of 16 amino acids. From germline, CDR1 is LNHDA and CDR2 SQIVND (reference sequence). Trimming removed 3 bases from V and 0 bases from J, with 12 bases in between. As DNA, the CDR3 is TGTGCCAGTAGTATTCTCCGGCAGGGCTCCTACAATGAGCAGTTCTTC. Translated, it gives CASSILRQGSYNEQFF.

The chain carries TRBV6-6 and TRBJ2-7, with D tentatively TRBD2 (6 bases). V lost 6 bases and J 2 bases, leaving 14 bases between the germline ends. Germline V gene lookup returns CDR1 MNHNY and CDR2 SVGAGI (reference sequence). This CDR3 comprises 14 residues. The chain's CDR3 is CASRPLASTYEQYF. As DNA, the CDR3 is TGTGCCAGCAGACCCCTAGCGAGCACCTACGAGCAGTACTTC.

Written as DNA, the CDR3 is TGTGCCAGCAGTGAAGAGGGCGGGGGAGTCTACGAGCAGTACTTC. Amino acid sequence: CASSEEGGGVYEQYF. V and J are TRBV2 and TRBJ2-7; 7 bases align to TRBD2. V gave up 1 base and J gave up 3 bases; unmatched junction bases: 6. The CDR3 extends over 15 amino acids. CDR1 is SNHLY, CDR2 FYNNEI, per germline. Full variable domain (missing parts from reference TRBV2 and TRBJ2-7): EPEVTQTPSHQVTQMGQEVILRCVPISNHLYFYWYRQILGQKVEFLVSFYNNEISEKSEIFDDQFSVERPDGSNFTLKIRSTKLEDSAMYFCASSEEGGGVYEQYFGPGTRLTVT.

This clone occurred a few times. The rearrangement uses TRBV10-2 and TRBJ2-3; D gene unclear. From germline, CDR1 is WSHSY and CDR2 SAAADI. CDR3 size: 14 residues. V was clipped by 0 bases and J by 2 bases, with 6 bases between them. DNA of the CDR3: TGCGCCAGCAGTGAGTCGGGCCACACAGATACGCAGTATTTT. Encoded protein: CASSESGHTDTQYF.

This chain joins TRBV11-2 and TRBJ1-6; 9 bases align to TRBD1. V lost 2 bases and J lost 8; bases outside the gene matches: 1. CDR1 and CDR2 (germline): SGHAT, FQNNGV. This CDR3 has 14 amino acids. This chain's CDR3 is CASSLRQGDSPLHF. The CDR3 DNA follows: TGTGCCAGCAGCTTAAGACAGGGGGATTCACCCCTCCACTTT.

The V call is TRBV2, the J call TRBJ2-7; a possible D gene is TRBD1 (6 bases). Trimming took off 6 bases at V and 3 bases at J, with 12 bases between the two ends. Germline V CDR1 and CDR2: SNHLY, FYNNEI. The CDR3 has 13 residues. The CDR3 loop reads CASSTTGIYEQYF. CDR3 nucleotides: TGTGCCAGCAGCACAACAGGGATCTACGAGCAGTACTTC.

This chain connects TRBV27 to TRBJ1-4; TRBD1 is a possible D gene (6 bases). With 4 bases removed from V and 6 bases from J, the gap between germline ends came to 15 bases. The germline gives CDR1 MNHEY, CDR2 SMNVEV (reference sequence). The CDR3 runs to 15 residues. The CDR3 nucleotides read TGTGCCAGCAGTTCCAGGGGAGGGAACTATGAAAAACTGTTTTTT. Translating gives CASSSRGGNYEKLFF. The full variable domain, in which reference TRBV27 and TRBJ1-4 provide the parts outside the CDR3, is EAQVTQNPRYLITVTGKKLTVTCSQNMNHEYMSWYRQDPGLGLRQIYYSMNVEVTDKGDVPEGYKVSRKEKRNFPLILESPSPNQTSLYFCASSSRGGNYEKLFFGSGTQLSVL.

The CDR3 DNA follows: TGCGCCAGCACCCCATCTGAGGGGGCTAAAGCTTTCTTT. Translated, it gives CASTPSEGAKAFF. The chain joins TRBV10-1 to TRBJ1-1; 7 positions agree with TRBD1. The CDR3 length is 13 residues. Per the germline V gene, CDR1 is WNHNN and CDR2 is SYGVQD (reference sequence). The ends lost 7 bases at V and 9 bases at J; junction bases unmatched: 11.